Listed below are T cell receptor beta chains from one sample, sequenced in a study of T-cell reconstitution after alpha-beta-depleted transplantation in children. TCRdb redid the calling of the PCR reads with MiXCR, one entry per CDR3 protein. Of a few hundred thousand distinct CDR3 sequences listed, 10% to 15% are singletons. Sequenced material: PBMCs, mostly from graft donor cells, taken 360 days after TCRalphabeta/CD19-depleted stem cell transplant. The source of these receptors is a male patient aged 10-17 years who had a stem cell transplant for acute myeloid leukemia, so the T cells may come from the graft donor. CDR3s include the opening cysteine and the closing phenylalanine or tryptophan. D genes are given only for firm matches. Size is omitted from some rows. Given values are once, few, many or a class for expanded clones.

>TRBV20-1|few|TRBJ2-1|TRBD2
CSAKGGTSGLASYNEQFF
TGCAGTGCTAAAGGTGGGACTAGCGGCCTGGCTTCCTACAATGAGCAGTTCTTC
>TRBV10-3|.|TRBJ2-7|TRBD2
CAISDSGRGSYEQYF
TGTGCCATCAGTGATAGCGGGAGGGGATCCTACGAGCAGTACTTC
>TRBV6-2/TRBV6-3|few|TRBJ2-1|TRBD2
CASSFSIGGPGLANNEQFF
TGTGCCAGCAGTTTCTCAATAGGGGGCCCGGGACTAGCCAACAATGAGCAGTTCTTC
>TRBV20-1|.|TRBJ2-3|.
CSALRSDPDTQYF
TGCAGTGCCCTTCGGTCGGACCCAGATACGCAGTATTTT
>TRBV20-1|.|TRBJ2-3|TRBD2
CSARAGGGLNTQYF
TGCAGTGCTAGAGCTGGGGGGGGGTTGAATACGCAGTATTTT
>TRBV12-3/TRBV12-4|few|TRBJ2-7|TRBD1
CASSSRTGTFSYEQYF
TGTGCCAGCAGTTCCAGGACAGGGACCTTCTCCTACGAGCAGTACTTC
>TRBV14|few|TRBJ2-7|.
CASSQETGSSYEQYF
TGTGCCAGCAGCCAAGAAACAGGGTCCTCCTACGAGCAGTACTTC
>TRBV28|few|TRBJ2-1|.
CASSFLSGTENNEQFF
TGTGCCAGCAGTTTCTTGTCAGGGACGGAGAACAATGAGCAGTTCTTC
>TRBV9|many|TRBJ2-3|TRBD1
CASSAGTGSSTDTQYF
TGTGCCAGCAGCGCTGGGACAGGGTCTAGCACAGATACGCAGTATTTT
>TRBV15|few|TRBJ2-7|.
CATSRDRPPSYEQYF
TGTGCCACCAGCAGAGATCGGCCCCCTTCCTACGAGCAGTACTTC
>TRBV9|few|TRBJ2-2|.
CASSVAVRGQGWTGELFF
TGTGCCAGCAGCGTAGCGGTTCGAGGGCAGGGTTGGACCGGGGAGCTGTTTTTT
>TRBV7-9|.|TRBJ2-7|TRBD2
CASSPPPGGAPYEQYF
TGTGCCAGCAGTCCCCCTCCGGGGGGGGCTCCCTACGAGCAGTACTTC
>TRBV5-1|few|TRBJ1-2|.
CASSFGPFGGYTF
TGCGCCAGCAGCTTCGGGCCTTTCGGGGGCTACACCTTC
>TRBV29-1|few|TRBJ2-7|TRBD2
CSVGGLAGLYEQYF
TGCAGCGTTGGTGGTCTAGCGGGCCTCTACGAGCAGTACTTC
>TRBV20-1|.|TRBJ2-5|.
CSASALGKETQYF
TGCAGTGCTAGCGCCCTAGGAAAAGAGACCCAGTACTTC
>TRBV20-1|few|TRBJ2-5|.
CSAQRSQETQYF
TGCAGTGCTCAGCGATCCCAAGAGACCCAGTACTTC
>TRBV20-1|few|TRBJ2-5|.
CSASSGKKTQYF
TGCAGTGCTTCTTCAGGGAAAAAGACCCAGTACTTC
>TRBV20-1|few|TRBJ2-6|TRBD1
CSARDSHSGANVLTF
TGCAGTGCCCGGGACAGTCACTCTGGGGCCAACGTCCTGACTTTC
>TRBV12-3/TRBV12-4|.|TRBJ1-1|.
CASTTLSRLNTEAFF
TGTGCCAGCACCACGTTGAGCCGCCTGAACACTGAAGCTTTCTTT
>TRBV5-1|few|TRBJ2-5|TRBD2
CASSSLAGGSQETQYF
TGCGCCAGCAGCTCCCTAGCGGGAGGCAGCCAAGAGACCCAGTACTTC
>TRBV11-2|few|TRBJ2-2|.
CASSLFRRANTGELFF
TGTGCCAGCAGCTTATTTCGGCGGGCGAACACCGGGGAGCTGTTTTTT
>TRBV6-1|.|TRBJ2-7|TRBD2
CASRPCSGTSETYEQYF
TGTGCCAGCAGGCCATGCTCCGGGACTAGCGAAACCTACGAGCAGTACTTC
>TRBV20-1|.|TRBJ2-1|TRBD2
CSARELGSGRTYNEQFF
TGCAGTGCTAGAGAGCTAGGAAGCGGGAGGACCTACAATGAGCAGTTCTTC
>TRBV15|many|TRBJ2-7|.
CATSKAGSSYEQYF
TGTGCCACCAGCAAGGCAGGGAGCTCCTACGAGCAGTACTTC
>TRBV10-3|few|TRBJ2-1|.
CAISQGNQQFF
TGTGCCATCAGCCAGGGGAATCAGCAGTTCTTC
>TRBV29-1|.|TRBJ2-7|.
CSVGPHTTSYEQYF
TGCAGCGTTGGTCCCCATACTACTAGCTACGAGCAGTACTTC
>TRBV5-1|few|TRBJ2-7|TRBD1
CASSLPGSTGQRYF
TGCGCCAGCAGCTTGCCGGGGTCGACAGGGCAACGGTACTTC
>TRBV12-3/TRBV12-4|many|TRBJ2-1|.
CASSLWPNEQFF
TGTGCCAGCAGTTTGTGGCCCAATGAGCAGTTCTTC
>TRBV7-9|many|TRBJ2-1|TRBD2
CASSLASGRRNEQFF
TGTGCCAGCAGCTTAGCTAGCGGGAGAAGGAATGAGCAGTTCTTC
>TRBV5-1|few|TRBJ2-1|.
CASTFSTFYSSYNEQFF
TGCGCCAGCACCTTTTCGACCTTTTACAGCTCCTACAATGAGCAGTTCTTC
>TRBV7-7|once|TRBJ2-1|.
CASSFGGPEEQFF
TGTGCTAGCAGCTTTGGAGGACCCGAGGAGCAGTTCTTC
>TRBV7-6|.|TRBJ2-2|.
CASSWTKRTNTGELFF
TGTGCCAGCAGCTGGACCAAGAGAACGAACACCGGGGAGCTGTTTTTT
>TRBV7-3|few|TRBJ2-2|TRBD2
CASSPSSGSLRRGELFF
TGTGCCAGCAGCCCATCTAGCGGGAGCCTCCGTCGTGGGGAGCTGTTTTTT